The rows below give T cell receptor beta chains drawn from one sample of a study of T cells in Graves' hyperthyroidism and ophthalmopathy. MiXCR was run by TCRdb on the multiplex PCR reads, yielding one entry per CDR3 protein. The sample records around 420,000 distinct CDR3 sequences, around a sixth being singletons. Sequencing was done on a sample of blood. The receptors were sampled from a young woman with Graves' hyperthyroidism. Both conserved end residues are part of each CDR3. D genes are given only for firm matches. Size is stated for part of the rows, as once, few or many counts, or as a class when the clone is expanded.

D gene	V gene	J gene	clone size	CDR3 DNA	CDR3 protein
TRBD1	TRBV6-1	TRBJ2-6	many	TGTGCCAGCAGGCCGGGACAGGGCTCTGGGGCCAACGTCCTGACTTTC	CASRPGQGSGANVLTF
-	TRBV6-5	TRBJ1-1	many	TGTGCCAGCAGTTACAATTCGGCCGAGAACACTGAAGCTTTCTTT	CASSYNSAENTEAFF
TRBD2	TRBV6-5	TRBJ2-5	many	TGTGCCAGCAGTTACTCGAGCGGGAGGGCCGGGGAGACCCAGTACTTC	CASSYSSGRAGETQYF
-	TRBV10-3	TRBJ2-1	-	TGTGCCATCAGGTCCGGGACTGAGCAGTTCTTC	CAIRSGTEQFF
TRBD1	TRBV24-1	TRBJ2-2	-	TGTGCCACCAGTGATCCGGGACAGGGATCCGGGGAGCTGTTTTTT	CATSDPGQGSGELFF
TRBD2	TRBV12-3/TRBV12-4	TRBJ2-2	-	TGTGCCAGCAGTTTATGGGGGACTAACACCGGGGGGCTGTTTTTT	CASSLWGTNTGGLFF
TRBD2	TRBV6-4	TRBJ2-1	-	TGTGCCAGCAGTGACTCTGCGGGAGCAGCTGATGAGCAGTTCTTC	CASSDSAGAADEQFF
-	TRBV3-1	TRBJ1-2	many	TGTGCCAGCAAGGGAATGTGGGGCTACACCTTC	CASKGMWGYTF
-	TRBV9	TRBJ2-7	-	TGTGCCAGCAGCGTAGTTCCAGGCTTCTCCTACGAGCAGTACTTC	CASSVVPGFSYEQYF
-	TRBV4-1	TRBJ2-1	-	TGCGCCAGCAGCCGTGGGGGGAACTCCTACAATGAGCAGTTCTTC	CASSRGGNSYNEQFF
-	TRBV27	TRBJ2-3	few	TGTGCCAGCCGAAAACAGGGTTCAGATACGCAGTATTTT	CASRKQGSDTQYF
-	TRBV5-1	TRBJ2-1	few	TGCGCCAGCAGCTTGGGAGCGACGGATGAGCAGTTCTTC	CASSLGATDEQFF
TRBD1	TRBV5-1	TRBJ2-2	many	TGCGCCAGCAGCTTGTTTGGCGGGACAGGGGTTTCCGGGGAGCTGTTTTTT	CASSLFGGTGVSGELFF
TRBD2	TRBV5-1	TRBJ2-7	many	TGCGCCAGCAGCAGGACTAGCGGGGGGGCTCCGGGGGACGAGCAGTACTTC	CASSRTSGGAPGDEQYF
-	TRBV12-3/TRBV12-4	TRBJ2-7	many	TGTGCCAGCAGTTGGGGGGCTAGCCGGGGATTCGAGCAGTACTTC	CASSWGASRGFEQYF
-	TRBV19	TRBJ1-5	many	TGTGCCAGTAGTCCGGGGCGAGGAGGTCTAGGCAATCAGCCCCAGCATTTT	CASSPGRGGLGNQPQHF